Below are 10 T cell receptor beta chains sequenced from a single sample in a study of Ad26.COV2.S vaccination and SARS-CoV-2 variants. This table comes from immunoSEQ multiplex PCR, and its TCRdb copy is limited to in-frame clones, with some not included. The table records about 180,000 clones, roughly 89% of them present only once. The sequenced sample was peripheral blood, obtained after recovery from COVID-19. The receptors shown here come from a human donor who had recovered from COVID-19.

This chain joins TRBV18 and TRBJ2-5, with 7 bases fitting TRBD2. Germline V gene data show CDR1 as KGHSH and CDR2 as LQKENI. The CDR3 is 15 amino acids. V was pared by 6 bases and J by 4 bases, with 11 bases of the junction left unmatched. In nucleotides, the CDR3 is TGTGCCAGCTCTCCTAGGACTAGTTTAGGAGAGACCCAGTACTTC. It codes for CASSPRTSLGETQYF.

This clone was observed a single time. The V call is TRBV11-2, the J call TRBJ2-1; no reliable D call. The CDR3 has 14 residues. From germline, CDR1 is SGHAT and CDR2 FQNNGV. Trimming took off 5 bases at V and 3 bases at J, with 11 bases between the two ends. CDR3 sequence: CASSTSDVYNEQFF. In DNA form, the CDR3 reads TGTGCCAGCAGCACCTCGGATGTCTACAATGAGCAGTTCTTC. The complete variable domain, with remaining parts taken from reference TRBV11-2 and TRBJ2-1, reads EAGVAQSPRYKIIEKRQSVAFWCNPISGHATLYWYQQILGQGPKLLIQFQNNGVVDDSQLPKDRFSAERLKGVDSTLKIQPAKLEDSAVYLCASSTSDVYNEQFFGPGTRLTVL.

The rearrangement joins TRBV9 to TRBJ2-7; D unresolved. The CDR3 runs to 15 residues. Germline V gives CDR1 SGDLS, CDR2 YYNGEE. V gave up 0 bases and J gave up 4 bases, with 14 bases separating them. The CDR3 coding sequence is TGTGCCAGCAGCGTAGCCCCCGTGAGTATATACGAGCAGTACTTC. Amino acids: CASSVAPVSIYEQYF.

CDR3 in DNA: TGTGCCACCAGTGGATTCCCCATAGAAGATACGCAGTATTTT. It specifies CATSGFPIEDTQYF. The V gene is TRBV24-1, the J gene TRBJ2-3; D is unresolved. V lost 5 bases and J lost 5, with 13 bases in between. Germline V gene lookup returns CDR1 KGHDR and CDR2 SFDVKD. The length of the CDR3 is 14 residues.

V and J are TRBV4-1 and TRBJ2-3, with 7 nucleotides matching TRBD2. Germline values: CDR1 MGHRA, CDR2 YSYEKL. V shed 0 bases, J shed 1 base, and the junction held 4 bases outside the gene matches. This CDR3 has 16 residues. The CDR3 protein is CASSQESLAGTDTQYF. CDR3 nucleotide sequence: TGCGCCAGCAGCCAAGAAAGCCTAGCGGGCACAGATACGCAGTATTTT.

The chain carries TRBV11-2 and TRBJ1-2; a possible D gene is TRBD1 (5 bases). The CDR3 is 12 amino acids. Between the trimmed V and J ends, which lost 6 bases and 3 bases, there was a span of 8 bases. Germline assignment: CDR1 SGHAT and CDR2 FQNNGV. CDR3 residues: CASSVGDYGYTF. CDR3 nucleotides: TGTGCCAGCAGTGTAGGGGACTATGGCTACACCTTC. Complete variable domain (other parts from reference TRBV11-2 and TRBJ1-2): EAGVAQSPRYKIIEKRQSVAFWCNPISGHATLYWYQQILGQGPKLLIQFQNNGVVDDSQLPKDRFSAERLKGVDSTLKIQPAKLEDSAVYLCASSVGDYGYTFGSGTRLTVV.

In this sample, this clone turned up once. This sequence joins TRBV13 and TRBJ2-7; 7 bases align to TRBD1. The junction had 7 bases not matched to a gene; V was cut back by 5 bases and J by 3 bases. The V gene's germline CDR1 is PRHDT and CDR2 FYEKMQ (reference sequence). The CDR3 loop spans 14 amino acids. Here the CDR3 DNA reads TGTGCCAGCAGCCCCCCCGGGACAGACTACGAGCAGTACTTC. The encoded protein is CASSPPGTDYEQYF.

The CDR3 DNA follows: TGCGCCAGCAGCCCTGAATTACACAGCGGAGTCACAGATACGCAGTATTTT. As protein: CASSPELHSGVTDTQYF. The V gene is TRBV5-1, the J gene TRBJ2-3, with D possibly TRBD2 on 5 matching bases. The CDR3 has 17 amino acids. V was trimmed by 4 bases and J by 2 bases, leaving 20 bases between them. CDR1 SGHRS and CDR2 YFSETQ come from the germline V gene.

The CDR3 nucleotides are TGTGCCAGCAGCCTGAGTCGGAACACAGATACGCAGTATTTT. Translated: CASSLSRNTDTQYF. The chain uses TRBV7-9 and TRBJ2-3; unclear D gene. Germline assignment: CDR1 SEHNR and CDR2 FQNEAQ (reference sequence). CDR3 length: 14 amino acids. V lost 5 bases and J 2 bases, leaving 11 bases between the germline ends.

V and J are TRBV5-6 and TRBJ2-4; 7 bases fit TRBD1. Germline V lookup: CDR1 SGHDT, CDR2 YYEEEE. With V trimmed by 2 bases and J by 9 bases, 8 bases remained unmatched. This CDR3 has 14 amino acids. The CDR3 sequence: CASSLGQGVGIQYF. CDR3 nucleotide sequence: TGTGCCAGCAGCTTAGGGCAGGGGGTTGGCATTCAGTACTTC.